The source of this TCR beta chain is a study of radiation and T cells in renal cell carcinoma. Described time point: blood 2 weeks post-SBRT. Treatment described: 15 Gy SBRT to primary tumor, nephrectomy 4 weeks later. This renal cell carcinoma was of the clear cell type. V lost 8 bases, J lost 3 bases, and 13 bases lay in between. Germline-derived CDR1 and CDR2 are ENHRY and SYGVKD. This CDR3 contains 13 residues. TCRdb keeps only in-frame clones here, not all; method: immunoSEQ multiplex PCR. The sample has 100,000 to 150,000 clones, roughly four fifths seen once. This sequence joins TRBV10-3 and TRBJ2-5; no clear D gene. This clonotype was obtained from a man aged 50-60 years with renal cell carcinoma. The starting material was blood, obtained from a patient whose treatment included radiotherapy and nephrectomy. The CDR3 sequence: CAISPGPKETQYF. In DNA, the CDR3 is TGTGCCATCTCCCCAGGACCGAAAGAGACCCAGTACTTC.